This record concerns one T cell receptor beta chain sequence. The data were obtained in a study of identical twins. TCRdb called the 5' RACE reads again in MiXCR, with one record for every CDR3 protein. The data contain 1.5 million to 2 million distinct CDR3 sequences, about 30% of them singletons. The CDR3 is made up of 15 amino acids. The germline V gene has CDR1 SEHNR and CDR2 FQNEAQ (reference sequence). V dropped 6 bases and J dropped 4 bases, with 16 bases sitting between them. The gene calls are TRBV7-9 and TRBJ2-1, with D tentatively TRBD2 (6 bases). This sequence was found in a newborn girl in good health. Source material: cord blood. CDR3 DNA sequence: TGTGCCAGCAGTTCCGGGGGAAGCGTTTACAATGAGCAGTTCTTC. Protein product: CASSSGGSVYNEQFF.